Following are 6 T cell receptor beta chains from one sample sequenced in a study of multiple sclerosis patients with progressive multifocal leukoencephalopathy. Time point in this sample: before natalizumab initiation. Some clones are missing from TCRdb's copy, which holds only in-frame ones; the method was immunoSEQ multiplex PCR. The sample contains tens of thousands of clones, around 90% of which appear only once. The sample taken for sequencing was PBMCs. These receptors all stem from a human donor with multiple sclerosis.

This sequence joins TRBV4-2 and TRBJ1-4; D is perhaps TRBD1 (6 bases). V was trimmed by 0 bases and J by 8 bases, leaving 19 bases between them. This CDR3 comprises 17 residues. The germline CDR1 and CDR2 sequences are LGHNA and YNFKEQ. The CDR3 region has the DNA TGTGCCAGCAGCCAAGAGGGGTACAGGGCCTCGGAGGAAAAACTGTTTTTT. Translation: CASSQEGYRASEEKLFF.

The V and J genes are TRBV11-2 and TRBJ1-2; 7 bases map to TRBD1. CDR3 length: 18 residues. Germline V gene data show CDR1 as SGHAT and CDR2 as FQNNGV. With V trimmed by 5 bases and J by 5 bases, 20 bases remained unmatched. CDR3 nucleotides: TGTGCCAGCAGCCACACACCCAACGACAGGGACCTTAGGTATGGCTACACCTTC. Translating gives CASSHTPNDRDLRYGYTF.

The rearrangement uses TRBV2 and TRBJ1-1; 8 nucleotides agree with TRBD1. The ends lost 4 bases at V and 1 base at J; junction bases unmatched: 11. The germline V gene has CDR1 SNHLY and CDR2 FYNNEI. The CDR3 loop spans 17 amino acids. DNA of the CDR3: TGTGCCAGCAGTGGGTACGACAGGGGTGGCCCGAACACTGAAGCTTTCTTT. Protein product: CASSGYDRGGPNTEAFF. Using reference TRBV2 and TRBJ1-1 for the parts outside the CDR3, the full variable domain is EPEVTQTPSHQVTQMGQEVILRCVPISNHLYFYWYRQILGQKVEFLVSFYNNEISEKSEIFDDQFSVERPDGSNFTLKIRSTKLEDSAMYFCASSGYDRGGPNTEAFFGQGTRLTVV.

The CDR3 sequence is CASSMGGVGNEQYF. CDR3 in DNA: TGTGCCAGTAGTATGGGCGGGGTGGGGAACGAGCAGTACTTC. This chain connects TRBV19 to TRBJ2-7; a possible D gene is TRBD2 (6 bases). From germline, CDR1 is LNHDA and CDR2 SQIVND (reference sequence). V lost 3 bases and J lost 5, with 14 bases in between. The CDR3 totals 14 residues.

This clone was detected only once. The chain couples TRBV28 to TRBJ2-5; D may be TRBD1 (5 bases). The DNA end lines up better with TRBJ2-7; the J call may be wrong. The CDR3 covers 14 residues. Germline V gene lookup returns CDR1 MDHEN and CDR2 SYDVKM. The CDR3 protein is CATSRGREPNEQYF. The CDR3 DNA reads as TGTGCCACCTCTAGGGGCAGGGAACCCAACGAGCAGTACTTC.

The chain carries TRBV7-3 and TRBJ2-3; TRBD2 agrees at 9 bases. The CDR3 sequence is 15 residues long. The junction had 9 bases not matched to a gene; V was cut back by 5 bases and J by 6 bases. Per germline, CDR1 SGHTA and CDR2 FQGTGA. CDR3 nucleotide sequence: TGTGCCAGCAGCGTTAGCGGGGGCACAGCTGATACGCAGTATTTT. Translated, it gives CASSVSGGTADTQYF.